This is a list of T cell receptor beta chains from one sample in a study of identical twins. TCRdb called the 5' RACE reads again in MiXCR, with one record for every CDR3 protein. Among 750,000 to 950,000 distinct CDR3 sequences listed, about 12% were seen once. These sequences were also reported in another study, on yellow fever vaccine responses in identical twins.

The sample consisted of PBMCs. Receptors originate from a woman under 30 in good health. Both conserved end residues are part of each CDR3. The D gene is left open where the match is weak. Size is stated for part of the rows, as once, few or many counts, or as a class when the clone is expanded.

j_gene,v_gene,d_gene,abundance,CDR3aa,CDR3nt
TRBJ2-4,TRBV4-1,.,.,CASSQEVWLAKNIQYF,TGCGCCAGCAGCCAAGAGGTCTGGCTAGCCAAAAACATTCAGTACTTC
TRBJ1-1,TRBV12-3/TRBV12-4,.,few,CASFKSVNTEAFF,TGTGCCAGCTTCAAATCGGTGAACACTGAAGCTTTCTTT
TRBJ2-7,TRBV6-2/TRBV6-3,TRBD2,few,CASSYSGTASYEQYF,TGTGCCAGCAGTTATAGCGGGACTGCCTCCTACGAGCAGTACTTC
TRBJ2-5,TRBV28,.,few,CASSFGPWGETQYF,TGTGCCAGCAGTTTTGGGCCCTGGGGGGAGACCCAGTACTTC
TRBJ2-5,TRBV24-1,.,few,CATSDRDTQETQYF,TGTGCCACCAGTGATCGGGACACACAAGAGACCCAGTACTTC
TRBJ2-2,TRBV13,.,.,CASSTARLSSVGELFF,TGTGCCAGCAGCACCGCCCGGCTATCGTCGGTCGGGGAGCTGTTTTTT
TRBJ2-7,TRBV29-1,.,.,CSVGRGRGDYEQYF,TGCAGCGTTGGCAGGGGCAGGGGTGACTACGAGCAGTACTTC
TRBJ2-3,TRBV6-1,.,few,CASSRSRFTDTQYF,TGTGCCAGCAGTCGGTCACGGTTCACAGATACGCAGTATTTT
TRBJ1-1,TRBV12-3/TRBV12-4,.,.,CASSDLGVETEAFF,TGTGCCAGCAGCGACCTGGGGGTGGAAACTGAAGCTTTCTTT
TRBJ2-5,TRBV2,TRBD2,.,CASIGLAGGRGWETQYF,TGTGCCAGCATCGGACTAGCGGGAGGTCGTGGGTGGGAGACCCAGTACTTC
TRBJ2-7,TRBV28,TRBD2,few,CASSFRGLAGDEQYF,TGTGCCAGCAGTTTCCGGGGACTAGCGGGAGACGAGCAGTACTTC
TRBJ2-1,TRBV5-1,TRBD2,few,CASSFGGGANEQFF,TGCGCCAGCAGCTTCGGCGGGGGGGCGAATGAGCAGTTCTTC
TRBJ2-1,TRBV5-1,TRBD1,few,CASSSRTGDEQFF,TGCGCCAGCAGCTCACGGACAGGTGATGAGCAGTTCTTC
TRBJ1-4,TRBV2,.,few,CASSGGIGSEKLFF,TGTGCCAGCAGTGGCGGGATCGGGAGTGAAAAACTGTTTTTT